The next 28 T cell receptor beta chains were all read from a single sample in a study of blood T cell repertoires in COVID-19. Here immunoSEQ multiplex PCR was the method, and the copy in TCRdb shows in-frame clones only, minus some. The repertoire includes approximately 220,000 clones, roughly 85% of them detected once, and over 15% sits in the top ten. Sequencing was performed on PBMCs or T cells enriched from blood (not recorded which). The receptors shown here come from a man aged 35 to 55 who had recovered from COVID-19.

The chain employs TRBV2 and TRBJ1-2, with TRBD1 as a possible D gene (5 bases). This CDR3 region has 14 residues. The V gene's germline CDR1 is SNHLY and CDR2 FYNNEI. The V gene lost 2 bases and the J gene lost 4 bases, with 11 bases spanning the gap. The CDR3 sequence is CASSEYQGSYGYTF. CDR3 bases: TGTGCCAGCAGTGAATATCAGGGAAGCTATGGCTACACCTTC.

The rearrangement links TRBV2 to TRBJ2-7; D perhaps matches TRBD1 (6 bases). From germline, CDR1 is SNHLY and CDR2 FYNNEI. Trimming removed 6 bases from V and 3 bases from J, with 6 bases in between. There are 11 residues in the CDR3. The CDR3 loop reads CASRDSYEQYF. For the CDR3, the DNA is TGTGCCAGCAGGGACAGCTACGAGCAGTACTTC. Full variable domain (missing parts from reference TRBV2 and TRBJ2-7): EPEVTQTPSHQVTQMGQEVILRCVPISNHLYFYWYRQILGQKVEFLVSFYNNEISEKSEIFDDQFSVERPDGSNFTLKIRSTKLEDSAMYFCASRDSYEQYFGPGTRLTVT.

J is TRBJ2-1 and V is TRBV28, with D possibly being TRBD1 (5 bases). The CDR3 runs 16 residues. Deletions cut 2 bases from V and 2 bases from J, with 13 bases between. The germline V gene encodes CDR1 MDHEN and CDR2 SYDVKM. CDR3: CASSLVGQGTYNEQFF. The CDR3 DNA follows: TGTGCCAGCAGTTTAGTGGGGCAGGGTACCTACAATGAGCAGTTCTTC.

This chain joins TRBV29-1 and TRBJ2-2; 8 bases fit TRBD2. Germline V gene sequence: CDR1 SQVTM, CDR2 ANQGSEA. The junction had 7 bases not matched to a gene; V was cut back by 6 bases and J by 4 bases. The CDR3 contains 14 residues. This CDR3 reads CSVGLSGSTGELFF. The CDR3 nucleotides read TGCAGCGTAGGACTGAGCGGGAGCACCGGGGAGCTGTTTTTT.

The chain joins TRBV12-3 or TRBV12-4 to TRBJ2-1; weak D call: TRBD1 (6 bases). The length of the CDR3 is 12 residues. V lost 6 bases, J lost 16 bases, and 19 bases lay in between. The CDR3 loop is CASRNTGPFLFF. DNA of the CDR3: TGTGCCAGCAGGAACACAGGGCCTTTCCTTTTCTTC.

This chain links TRBV2 with TRBJ2-3; D remains ambiguous. The CDR3 length is 12 residues. Germline V gives CDR1 SNHLY, CDR2 FYNNEI. The ends were cut back, 6 bases at V and 4 bases at J, with 8 bases in the middle. CDR3 region: CASRTASDTQYF. The CDR3 DNA sequence: TGTGCCAGCAGAACAGCTTCAGATACGCAGTATTTT.

This chain uses TRBV2 with TRBJ2-7; perhaps TRBD1 as D (5 bases). Germline V gene sequence: CDR1 SNHLY, CDR2 FYNNEI. The ends were cut back, 8 bases at V and 5 bases at J, with 13 bases in the middle. CDR3 length: 12 amino acids. The CDR3 coding sequence is TGTGCCAGCGGCATAAGGGGTCACGAGCAGTACTTC. Protein: CASGIRGHEQYF.

The gene calls are TRBV4-1 and TRBJ1-2; D unclear. The CDR3 consists of 11 residues. Trimming removed 5 bases at V and 4 bases at J, with 5 bases between. Germline V gene lookup returns CDR1 MGHRA and CDR2 YSYEKL. This CDR3 is CASSSSYGYTF. The CDR3 nucleotides are TGCGCCAGCAGCTCGAGCTATGGCTACACCTTC.

The CDR3 sequence is CAWSLARTPSNTGELFF. In nucleotides, the CDR3 is TGTGCCTGGAGTCTGGCAAGGACACCAAGCAACACCGGGGAGCTGTTTTTT. The chain has TRBV30 and TRBJ2-2; D is perhaps TRBD1 (5 bases). This CDR3 region has 17 residues. In germline, CDR1 is GTSNPN, CDR2 SVGIG (reference sequence). Trimming took off 2 bases at V and 2 bases at J, with 18 bases between the two ends.

CDR3 bases: TGTGCCAGCATGGGGGGGAAGAACTATGGCTACACCTTC. It translates to CASMGGKNYGYTF. This chain joins TRBV2 and TRBJ1-2, with D perhaps TRBD1 (5 bases). Trimming took off 7 bases at V and 2 bases at J, with 11 bases between the two ends. Germline V lookup: CDR1 SNHLY, CDR2 FYNNEI. The CDR3 is 13 amino acids.

The chain is built from TRBV4-1 and TRBJ2-5, with 7 nucleotides matching TRBD2. Germline lookup yields CDR1 MGHRA and CDR2 YSYEKL. The V and J ends lost 1 base and 4 bases, in that order; junction bases with no gene match: 3. CDR3 length: 14 residues. The CDR3 loop reads CASSQAPSGETQYF. CDR3 bases: TGCGCCAGCAGCCAAGCTCCTAGCGGAGAGACCCAGTACTTC.

J is TRBJ1-5 and V is TRBV19; D remains ambiguous. Germline lookup yields CDR1 LNHDA and CDR2 SQIVND (reference sequence). Trimming took off 4 bases at V and 7 bases at J, with 8 bases between the two ends. The CDR3 totals 12 residues. This CDR3 is CASSTQVQPQHF. In DNA, the CDR3 is TGTGCCAGTAGTACCCAGGTACAGCCCCAGCATTTT. The full variable domain, rest sourced from reference TRBV19 and TRBJ1-5, is DGGITQSPKYLFRKEGQNVTLSCEQNLNHDAMYWYRQDPGQGLRLIYYSQIVNDFQKGDIAEGYSVSREKKESFPLTVTSAQKNPTAFYLCASSTQVQPQHFGDGTRLSIL.

V usage is TRBV20-1 and J usage is TRBJ1-3; TRBD1 agrees at 10 bases. There are 15 residues in the CDR3. Germline CDR1 is DFQATT and CDR2 is SNEGSKA (reference sequence). V was clipped by 3 bases and J by 2 bases; unmatched bases: 4. The CDR3 DNA is TGCAGTGCTAGTCCCGGGACAGGGGCTGGAAACACCATATATTTT. Residues: CSASPGTGAGNTIYF.

A remark on this clone: This sample includes further DNA sequences coding for the same CDR3. The chain couples TRBV5-1 to TRBJ1-5; no definite D call. This CDR3 region has 13 residues. Germline V gene sequence: CDR1 SGHRS, CDR2 YFSETQ. Trimming cost V 0 bases and J 4 bases, with 5 bases left between them. The CDR3 DNA follows: TGCGCCAGCAGCTTGGGGCTTAATCAGCCCCAGCATTTT. This codes for CASSLGLNQPQHF.

The V call is TRBV9, the J call TRBJ2-7, with 9 bases fitting TRBD2. Germline-derived CDR1 and CDR2 are SGDLS and YYNGEE. This CDR3 has 13 amino acids. Trimming removed 4 bases from V and 4 bases from J; junction bases left unmatched: 3. Here the CDR3 reads CASSLGLAYEQYF. DNA of the CDR3: TGTGCCAGCAGCCTAGGACTAGCGTACGAGCAGTACTTC. Looking up the rest from reference TRBV9 and TRBJ2-7 gives the full variable domain: DSGVTQTPKHLITATGQRVTLRCSPRSGDLSVYWYQQSLDQGLQFLIQYYNGEERAKGNILERFSAQQFPDLHSELNLSSLELGDSALYFCASSLGLAYEQYFGPGTRLTVT.

The V call is TRBV7-2, the J call TRBJ2-7; D is ambiguous. Deletions cut 2 bases from V and 4 bases from J, with 21 bases between. CDR1 and CDR2 (germline): SGHTA, FQGNSA. The CDR3 loop spans 17 amino acids. The DNA of the CDR3 is TGTGCCAGCAGCTTAAGAGTGGGTTTCGACTCCAAATACGAGCAGTACTTC. As protein: CASSLRVGFDSKYEQYF. The complete variable domain, with remaining parts taken from reference TRBV7-2 and TRBJ2-7, reads GAGVSQSPSNKVTEKGKDVELRCDPISGHTALYWYRQSLGQGLEFLIYFQGNSAPDKSGLPSDRFSAERTGGSVSTLTIQRTQQEDSAVYLCASSLRVGFDSKYEQYFGPGTRLTVT.

The V and J genes are TRBV10-1 and TRBJ2-7; 8 positions match TRBD1. From germline, CDR1 is WNHNN and CDR2 SYGVQD (reference sequence). Germline trimming cut 7 bases from V and 0 bases from J; bases unmatched to any gene: 5. The CDR3 contains 14 residues. CDR3 amino acids: CASNRQGSSYEQYF. Here the CDR3 DNA reads TGCGCCAGCAACCGACAGGGGAGCTCCTACGAGCAGTACTTC.

The rearrangement links TRBV10-3 to TRBJ1-2; D unresolved. CDR3 length: 13 amino acids. Germline CDR1 reads ENHRY; CDR2 reads SYGVKD. V was cut by 2 bases and J by 3 bases, with 7 bases left in between. CDR3 DNA: TGTGCCATCAGTGAGGACGGGGACTATGGCTACACCTTC. Its translation: CAISEDGDYGYTF.

The chain is built from TRBV7-3 and TRBJ2-1, with 7 bases identical to TRBD1. Trimming took 5 bases from V and 1 from J; bases not matched to a gene: 8. This CDR3 comprises 16 residues. CDR1 is SGHTA, CDR2 FQGTGA, per germline. CDR3 protein: CASSRAGTESYNEQFF. CDR3 DNA: TGTGCCAGCAGCCGTGCTGGGACAGAGTCCTACAATGAGCAGTTCTTC.

V gene TRBV6-5 combines with J gene TRBJ1-1, with a weak D call TRBD1 (6 bases). This CDR3 is built from 14 residues. CDR1 MNHEY and CDR2 SVGAGI come from the germline V gene. Between the trimmed V and J ends, which lost 7 bases and 0 bases, there was a span of 12 bases. In nucleotides, the CDR3 is TGTGCCAGCACCTTAGGGGGGGTGAACACTGAAGCTTTCTTT. Encoded protein: CASTLGGVNTEAFF.

J is TRBJ1-2 and V is TRBV12-3 or TRBV12-4; 7 positions match TRBD1. J was trimmed by 12 bases and V by 6 bases; bases with no gene match: 13. The CDR3 has 13 residues. In nucleotides, the CDR3 is TGTGCCAGCAGAAACCGGACAGGAGTTCGCGACACCTTC. It encodes CASRNRTGVRDTF.

This clone has just a few counts. The chain carries TRBV4-1 and TRBJ1-2; possibly TRBD1 for D (5 bases). The CDR3 sequence is 15 residues long. Germline V lookup: CDR1 MGHRA, CDR2 YSYEKL. Trimming left V 1 base short and J 4 bases short, with 13 bases between. The CDR3 reads CASSQVILDSYGYTF. In DNA, the CDR3 is TGCGCCAGCAGCCAAGTCATTTTAGACAGCTATGGCTACACCTTC.

The V gene is TRBV7-2, the J gene TRBJ2-1; 8 nucleotides align to TRBD2. Germline loops: CDR1 SGHTA, CDR2 FQGNSA. CDR3 length: 16 residues. Germline trimming cut 5 bases from V and 6 bases from J; bases unmatched to any gene: 12. CDR3 protein: CASSPGGTRAINEQFF. Here the CDR3 DNA reads TGTGCCAGCAGCCCAGGTGGGACTAGAGCGATCAATGAGCAGTTCTTC. Full variable domain (missing parts from reference TRBV7-2 and TRBJ2-1): GAGVSQSPSNKVTEKGKDVELRCDPISGHTALYWYRQSLGQGLEFLIYFQGNSAPDKSGLPSDRFSAERTGGSVSTLTIQRTQQEDSAVYLCASSPGGTRAINEQFFGPGTRLTVL.

V gene TRBV19 combines with J gene TRBJ2-5; 8 bases map to TRBD1. V gave up 6 bases and J gave up 1 base; unmatched junction bases: 4. The CDR3 length is 14 residues. Germline V CDR1 and CDR2: LNHDA, SQIVND (reference sequence). The CDR3 protein is CASSLDRAQETQYF. CDR3 DNA: TGTGCCAGTAGCCTGGACAGGGCCCAAGAGACCCAGTACTTC.

This rearrangement joins TRBV27 to TRBJ1-1; tentatively, D is TRBD1 (5 bases). The CDR3 is 13 residues long. V was pared by 5 bases and J by 1 base, with 8 bases between. In germline, CDR1 is MNHEY, CDR2 SMNVEV (reference sequence). The CDR3 DNA is TGTGCCAGCAGTGTTCAGGGGAACACTGAAGCTTTCTTT. This codes for CASSVQGNTEAFF.

V is TRBV6-5 and J is TRBJ2-2, with 8 bases fitting TRBD2. The germline gives CDR1 MNHEY, CDR2 SVGAGI. There are 16 residues in the CDR3. The V gene end was trimmed by 0 bases and the J gene end by 12 bases; junction bases not matched to a gene: 12. The CDR3 spells CASSYSMGGGPEKLFF. CDR3 bases: TGTGCCAGCAGTTACTCGATGGGCGGGGGGCCCGAAAAGCTGTTTTTT.

The chain links TRBV4-3 to TRBJ2-7; 10 bases fit TRBD1. The CDR3 length is 16 residues. Germline V lookup: CDR1 LGHNA, CDR2 YSLEER. V shed 0 bases and J 6 bases; nucleotides not matched to a gene: 8. CDR3 sequence: CASSQELGDRGSEQYF. The CDR3 DNA reads TGCGCCAGCAGCCAAGAACTGGGGGACAGGGGCTCCGAGCAGTACTTC.

This sequence joins TRBV9 and TRBJ2-2, with D possibly TRBD2 on 5 matching bases. V shed 4 bases and J shed 6 bases, with 19 bases lying between them. Germline V gives CDR1 SGDLS, CDR2 YYNGEE. The CDR3 loop spans 16 amino acids. This CDR3 is CASSSAVGRLAGELFF. Written as DNA, the CDR3 is TGTGCCAGCAGCTCAGCGGTGGGCAGGTTGGCCGGGGAGCTGTTTTTT.